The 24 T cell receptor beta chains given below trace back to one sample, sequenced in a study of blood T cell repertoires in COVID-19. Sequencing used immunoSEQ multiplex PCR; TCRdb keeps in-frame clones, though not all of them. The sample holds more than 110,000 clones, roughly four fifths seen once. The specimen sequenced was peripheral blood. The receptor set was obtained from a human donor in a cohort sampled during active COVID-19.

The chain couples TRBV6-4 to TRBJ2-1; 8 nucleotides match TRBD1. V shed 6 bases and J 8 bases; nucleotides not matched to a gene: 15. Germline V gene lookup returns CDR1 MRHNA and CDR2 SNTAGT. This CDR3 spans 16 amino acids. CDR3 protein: CASSEDIGTGVYEQFF. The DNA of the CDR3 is TGTGCCAGCAGCGAAGATATAGGGACAGGTGTATATGAGCAGTTCTTC.

The CDR3 here is CASSQRGWNTGELFF. As DNA, the CDR3 is TGTGCCAGCAGCCAAAGGGGATGGAACACCGGGGAGCTGTTTTTT. J is TRBJ2-2 and V is TRBV21-1; the table gives TRBD1 as D, unverified against the DNA. TRBV21-1 is listed as a pseudogene. The CDR3 runs 15 residues.

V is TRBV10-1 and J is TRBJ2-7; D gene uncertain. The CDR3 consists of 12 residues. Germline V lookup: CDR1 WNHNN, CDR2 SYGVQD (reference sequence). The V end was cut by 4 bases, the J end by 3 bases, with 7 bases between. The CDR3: CASSGPHYEQYF. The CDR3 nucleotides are TGCGCCAGCAGTGGGCCCCACTACGAGCAGTACTTC.

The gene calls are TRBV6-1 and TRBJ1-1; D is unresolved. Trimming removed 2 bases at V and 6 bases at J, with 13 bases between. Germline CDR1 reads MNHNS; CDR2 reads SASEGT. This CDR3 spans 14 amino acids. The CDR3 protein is CASSEPYQGAEAFF. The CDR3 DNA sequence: TGTGCCAGCAGTGAACCCTACCAAGGAGCTGAAGCTTTCTTT.

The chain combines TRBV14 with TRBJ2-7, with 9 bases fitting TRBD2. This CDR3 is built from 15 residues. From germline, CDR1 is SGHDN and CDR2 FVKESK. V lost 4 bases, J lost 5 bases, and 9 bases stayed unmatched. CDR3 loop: CASSLEAGGKHEQYF. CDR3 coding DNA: TGTGCCAGCAGCCTTGAAGCGGGGGGAAAGCACGAGCAGTACTTC.

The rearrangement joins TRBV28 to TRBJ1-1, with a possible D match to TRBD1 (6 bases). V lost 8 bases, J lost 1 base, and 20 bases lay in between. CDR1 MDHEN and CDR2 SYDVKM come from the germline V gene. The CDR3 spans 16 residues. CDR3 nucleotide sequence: TGTGCCAGCCCCCCCCAGGGCAGGGGTAGGAACACTGAAGCTTTCTTT. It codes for CASPPQGRGRNTEAFF.

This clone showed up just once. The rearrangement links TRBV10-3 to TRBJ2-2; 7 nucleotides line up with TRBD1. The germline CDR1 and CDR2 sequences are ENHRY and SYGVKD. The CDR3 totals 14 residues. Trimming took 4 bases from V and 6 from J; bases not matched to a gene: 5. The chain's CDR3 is CAISGTGSAGELFF. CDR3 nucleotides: TGTGCCATCAGTGGGACAGGCAGTGCCGGGGAGCTGTTTTTT.

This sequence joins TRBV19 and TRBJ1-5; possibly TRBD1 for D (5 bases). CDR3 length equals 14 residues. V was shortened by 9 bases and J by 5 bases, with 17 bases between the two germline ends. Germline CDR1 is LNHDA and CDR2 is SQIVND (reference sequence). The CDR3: CASKTQGSDQPQHF. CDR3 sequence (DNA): TGTGCCAGCAAAACTCAGGGCAGCGATCAGCCCCAGCATTTT. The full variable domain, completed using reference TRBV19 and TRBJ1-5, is DGGITQSPKYLFRKEGQNVTLSCEQNLNHDAMYWYRQDPGQGLRLIYYSQIVNDFQKGDIAEGYSVSREKKESFPLTVTSAQKNPTAFYLCASKTQGSDQPQHFGDGTRLSIL.

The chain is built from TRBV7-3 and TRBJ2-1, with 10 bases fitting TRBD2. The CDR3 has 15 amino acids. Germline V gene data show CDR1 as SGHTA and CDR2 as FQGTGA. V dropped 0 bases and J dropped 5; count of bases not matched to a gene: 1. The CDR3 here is CASSLTSGGHNEQFF. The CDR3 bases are TGTGCCAGCAGCTTAACTAGCGGGGGGCACAATGAGCAGTTCTTC.

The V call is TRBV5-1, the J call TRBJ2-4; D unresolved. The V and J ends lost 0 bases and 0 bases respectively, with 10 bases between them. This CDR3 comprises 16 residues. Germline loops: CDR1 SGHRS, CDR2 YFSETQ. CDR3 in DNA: TGCGCCAGCAGCTTGGGAACTCTGATAGCCAAAAACATTCAGTACTTC. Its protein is CASSLGTLIAKNIQYF.

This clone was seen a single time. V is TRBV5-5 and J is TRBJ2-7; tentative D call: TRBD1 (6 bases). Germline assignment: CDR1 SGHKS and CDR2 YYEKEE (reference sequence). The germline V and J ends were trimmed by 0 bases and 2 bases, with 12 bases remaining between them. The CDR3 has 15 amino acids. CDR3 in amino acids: CASSLVRAGAYEQYF. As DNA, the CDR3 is TGTGCCAGCAGCTTGGTGAGGGCAGGGGCCTACGAGCAGTACTTC.

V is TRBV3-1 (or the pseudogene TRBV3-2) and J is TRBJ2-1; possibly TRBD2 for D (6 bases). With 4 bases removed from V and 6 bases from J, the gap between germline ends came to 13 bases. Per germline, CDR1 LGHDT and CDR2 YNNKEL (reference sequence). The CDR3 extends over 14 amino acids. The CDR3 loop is CASSPGGHSNEQFF. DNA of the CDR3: TGTGCCAGCAGCCCCGGGGGTCATAGCAATGAGCAGTTCTTC.

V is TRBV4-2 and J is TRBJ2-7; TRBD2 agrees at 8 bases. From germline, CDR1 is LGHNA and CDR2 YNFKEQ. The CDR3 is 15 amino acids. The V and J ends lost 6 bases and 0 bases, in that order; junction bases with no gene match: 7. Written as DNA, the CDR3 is TGTGCCAGCAGGTCTACCGGGACTAGCTCCTACGAGCAGTACTTC. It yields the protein CASRSTGTSSYEQYF.

In DNA form, the CDR3 reads TGTGCCAGGCGGGGGGGTGAAGCTTTCTTT. Encoded protein: CARRGGEAFF. The chain couples TRBV10-3 to TRBJ1-1; maybe TRBD1 (5 bases). Germline CDR1 ENHRY, CDR2 SYGVKD. The CDR3 spans 10 residues. V lost 10 bases and J lost 7, with 10 bases in between.

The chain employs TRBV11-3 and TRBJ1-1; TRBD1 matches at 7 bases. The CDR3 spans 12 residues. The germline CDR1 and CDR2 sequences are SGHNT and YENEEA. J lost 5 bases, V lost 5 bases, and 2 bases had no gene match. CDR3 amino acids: CASSAGQTEAFF. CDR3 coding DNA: TGTGCCAGCAGCGCGGGACAGACTGAAGCTTTCTTT.

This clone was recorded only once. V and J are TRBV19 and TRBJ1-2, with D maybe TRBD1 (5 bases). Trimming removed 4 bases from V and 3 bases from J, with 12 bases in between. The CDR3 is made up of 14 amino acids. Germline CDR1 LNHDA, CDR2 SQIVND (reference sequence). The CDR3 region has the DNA TGTGCCAGTAGTAAAGAGGGGCAAGACTATGGCTACACCTTC. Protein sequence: CASSKEGQDYGYTF.

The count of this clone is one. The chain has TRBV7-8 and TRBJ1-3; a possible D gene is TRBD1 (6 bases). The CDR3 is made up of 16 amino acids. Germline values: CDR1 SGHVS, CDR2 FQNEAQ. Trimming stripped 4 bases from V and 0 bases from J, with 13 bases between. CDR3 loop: CASSSSGHVSGNTIYF. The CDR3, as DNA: TGTGCCAGCAGCTCCTCGGGACATGTCTCTGGAAACACCATATATTTT.

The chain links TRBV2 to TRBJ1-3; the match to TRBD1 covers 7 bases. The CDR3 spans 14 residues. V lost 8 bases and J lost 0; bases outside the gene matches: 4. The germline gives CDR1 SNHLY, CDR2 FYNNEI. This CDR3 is CASGTASSGNTIYF. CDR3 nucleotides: TGTGCCAGCGGGACAGCTAGCTCTGGAAACACCATATATTTT.

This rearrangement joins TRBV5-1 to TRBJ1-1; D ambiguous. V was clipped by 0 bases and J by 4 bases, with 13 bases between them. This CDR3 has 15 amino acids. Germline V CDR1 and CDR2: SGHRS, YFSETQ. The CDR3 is CASSLAGEIGTEAFF. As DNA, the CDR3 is TGCGCCAGCAGCTTGGCCGGAGAAATTGGCACTGAAGCTTTCTTT.

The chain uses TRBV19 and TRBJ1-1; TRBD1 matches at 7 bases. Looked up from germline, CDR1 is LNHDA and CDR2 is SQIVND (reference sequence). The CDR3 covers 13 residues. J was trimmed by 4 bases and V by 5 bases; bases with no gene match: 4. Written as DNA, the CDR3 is TGTGCCAGTAGTGCCCGGGACAGCACTGAAGCTTTCTTT. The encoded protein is CASSARDSTEAFF.

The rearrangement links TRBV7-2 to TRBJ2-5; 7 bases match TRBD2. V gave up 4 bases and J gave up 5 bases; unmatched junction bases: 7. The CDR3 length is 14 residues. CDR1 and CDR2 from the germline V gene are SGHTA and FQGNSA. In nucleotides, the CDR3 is TGTGCCAGCAGCTCGTTATGGGGGGGGGAGACCCAGTACTTC. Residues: CASSSLWGGETQYF.

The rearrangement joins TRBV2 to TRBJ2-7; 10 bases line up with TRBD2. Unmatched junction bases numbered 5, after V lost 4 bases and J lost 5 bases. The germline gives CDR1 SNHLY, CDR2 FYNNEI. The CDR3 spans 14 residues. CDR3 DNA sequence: TGTGCCAGCAGTGGGGGGACTAGCGAGGACGAGCAGTACTTC. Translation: CASSGGTSEDEQYF.

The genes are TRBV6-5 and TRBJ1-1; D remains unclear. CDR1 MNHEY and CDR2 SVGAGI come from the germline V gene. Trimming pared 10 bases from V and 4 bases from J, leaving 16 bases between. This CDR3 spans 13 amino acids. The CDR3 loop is CATSGPGFTEAFF. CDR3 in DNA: TGTGCCACCTCTGGGCCTGGGTTCACTGAAGCTTTCTTT.

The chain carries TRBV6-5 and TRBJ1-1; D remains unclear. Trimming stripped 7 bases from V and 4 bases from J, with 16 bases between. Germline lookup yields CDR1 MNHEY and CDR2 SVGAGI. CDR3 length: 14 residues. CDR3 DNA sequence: TGTGCCAGCACCCCATCGGGGAGCGGCACTGAAGCTTTCTTT. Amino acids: CASTPSGSGTEAFF.